This T cell receptor (beta chain) was captured by sequencing in a study of cytomegalovirus exposure and HLA in healthy donors. Study-level results: Three chains tied to CMV proved CMV antigen-specific in vitro. Roughly uniform sequencing depth across donors was assumed, possibly incorrectly. Association of 16,951 TCR beta sequences with HLA alleles was found at 0.05 false discovery rate in a later analysis.

This PCR relied on a set of 60 Vbeta primers and 13 Jbeta primers. Per the study methods: Later, an analysis found 65 million to 85 million unique TCR beta chains, and about 10 million of these were shared. The assay was immunoSEQ multiplex PCR, and TCRdb's table has in-frame clones only and misses some. V, J and clone size are those of that table, while D and trimming were read from the DNA. This sample's table reports roughly 34,000 clones. About this clone itself: Its antigen remains unidentified.

Germline CDR1 and CDR2: SEHNR and FQNEAQ (reference sequence). CDR3 length: 12 residues. V gave up 3 bases and J gave up 3 bases, with 6 bases separating them. The clonotype was recovered from a woman between 35 and 50 years old in good health and CMV-seropositive. V usage is TRBV7-9 and J usage is TRBJ2-7; tentatively, D is TRBD1 (5 bases). The sample was PBMCs. The CDR3 spells CASSFDSYEQYF. The CDR3 coding sequence is TGTGCCAGCAGCTTCGACAGCTACGAGCAGTACTTC.